A single T cell receptor (beta chain) is shown here with its context. This entry belongs to a study of T cell changes during pregnancy in multiple sclerosis. Repertoires were generated with immunoSEQ multiplex PCR, while TCRdb's copy carries only in-frame clones and drops some. The sample has over 45,000 clones, about nine tenths seen once. V gave up 0 bases and J gave up 10 bases, with 7 bases separating them. In germline, CDR1 is SQVTM, CDR2 ANQGSEA. This CDR3 comprises 11 residues. The input for sequencing was CD4+ T cells from peripheral blood mononuclear cells, taken in the first trimester of pregnancy. This TCR derives from a female donor with multiple sclerosis, enrolled in a pregnancy study. V gene TRBV29-1 combines with J gene TRBJ2-1; maybe TRBD1 (5 bases). CDR3 in DNA: TGCAGCGTTGAAGAGGGGCAGGAGCAGTTCTTC. This translates into CSVEEGQEQFF.